The entry below describes one T cell receptor beta chain. TCRdb independently ran MiXCR on the 5' RACE reads; one entry per CDR3 protein. The top ten hold about 6.8% of the sample, which has 80,000 or so distinct CDR3 sequences, roughly 15% seen once. This record belongs to a study of human T cells and chemical hapten exposure. Study background: Per-sample TCR yield variability stemmed mainly from small pooled library volume differences.

The total RNA was obtained from whole blood that was not fractionated. After removal of 4 bases from V and 8 bases from J, the junction contained 7 bases not matched to a gene. The CDR3 is 13 amino acids. Germline V lookup: CDR1 SGHVS, CDR2 FNYEAQ. This sequence joins TRBV7-6 and TRBJ1-2; TRBD1 matches at 7 bases. This TCR derives from a female donor in good health. The CDR3 loop reads CASSSQGWEGYTF. The DNA for the CDR3 is TGTGCCAGCAGCTCACAGGGGTGGGAGGGCTACACCTTC.